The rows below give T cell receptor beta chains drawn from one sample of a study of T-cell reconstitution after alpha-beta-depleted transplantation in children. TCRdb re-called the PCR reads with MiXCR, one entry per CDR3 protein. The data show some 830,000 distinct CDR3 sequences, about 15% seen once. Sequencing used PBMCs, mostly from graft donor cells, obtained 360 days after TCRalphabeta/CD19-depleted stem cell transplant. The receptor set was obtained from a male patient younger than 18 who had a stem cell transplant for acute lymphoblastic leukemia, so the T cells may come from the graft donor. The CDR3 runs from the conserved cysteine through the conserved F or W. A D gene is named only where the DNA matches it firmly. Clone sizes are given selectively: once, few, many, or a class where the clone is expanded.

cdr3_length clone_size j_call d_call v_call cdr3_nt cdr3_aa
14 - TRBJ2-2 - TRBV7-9 TGTGCCAGCAGCTTAGTTCGGGGATCCGGGGAGCTGTTTTTT CASSLVRGSGELFF
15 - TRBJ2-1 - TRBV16 TGTGCCAGCAGCCAATCGGGCGGGTCCTACAATGAGCAGTTCTTC CASSQSGGSYNEQFF
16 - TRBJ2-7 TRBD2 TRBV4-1 TGCGCCAGCAGCCACCTGCCATCTAGCGGGACCTACGAGCAGTACTTC CASSHLPSSGTYEQYF
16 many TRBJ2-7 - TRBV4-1 TGCGCCAGCAGCCCAAATTTCGTGACACCAACCTACGAGCAGTACTTC CASSPNFVTPTYEQYF
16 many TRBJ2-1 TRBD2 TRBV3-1 TGTGCCAGCAGCCAAGATCTCGCTAGCGGGAGGGATGAGCAGTTCTTC CASSQDLASGRDEQFF
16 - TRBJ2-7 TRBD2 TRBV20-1 TGCAGTGCTAGAGGCCCCTTAACTAGCGGGGGTTACGAGCAGTACTTC CSARGPLTSGGYEQYF
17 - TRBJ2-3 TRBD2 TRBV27 TGTGCCAGCAGTTCTCTGGGACTAGGGAGTTCGACAGATACGCAGTATTTT CASSSLGLGSSTDTQYF
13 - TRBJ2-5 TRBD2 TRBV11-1 TGTGCCAGCAGCCAGGGACTAGCTCCTACCCAGTACTTC CASSQGLAPTQYF
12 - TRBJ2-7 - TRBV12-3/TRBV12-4 TGTGCCAGCACCCTCAGACTTTCCGAGCAGTACTTC CASTLRLSEQYF
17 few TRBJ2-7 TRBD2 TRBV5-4 TGTGCCAGCAGCTTGGTGGTACTAGCGGGGCGCTCCTACGAGCAGTACTTC CASSLVVLAGRSYEQYF
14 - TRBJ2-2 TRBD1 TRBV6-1 TGTGCCAGCAGCCGACAGGGGGTCACCGGGGAGCTGTTTTTT CASSRQGVTGELFF
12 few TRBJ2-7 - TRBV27 TGTGCCAGCAGTCGGGGTCTAGACGAGCAGTACTTC CASSRGLDEQYF
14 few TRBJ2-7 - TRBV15 TGTGCCACCAGCAGAGGTGGGGGTGCCTACGAGCAGTACTTC CATSRGGGAYEQYF
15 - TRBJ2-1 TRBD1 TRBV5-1 TGCGCCAGCAGCGTATACAGGGGATCGGATGGTGAGCAGTTCTTC CASSVYRGSDGEQFF
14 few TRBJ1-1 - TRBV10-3 TGTGCCATCAGTGATCGGAGAATAAACACTGAAGCTTTCTTT CAISDRRINTEAFF